Below, 7 T cell receptor beta chains from the same sample are listed, as sequenced in a study of blood T cell repertoires in COVID-19. TCRdb keeps only in-frame clones here, not all; method: immunoSEQ multiplex PCR. The repertoire holds 350,000 to 550,000 clones, with 87% as singletons. The sample was PBMCs or T cells enriched from blood (not recorded which). These receptors were obtained from a woman aged 18-30 years with acute COVID-19.

The chain joins TRBV29-1 to TRBJ2-7; TRBD1 matches at 7 bases. This CDR3 has 12 amino acids. CDR1 and CDR2 from the germline V gene are SQVTM and ANQGSEA. V lost 4 bases and J lost 1; bases outside the gene matches: 1. CDR3 amino acids: CSVGRGSYEQYF. In DNA, the CDR3 is TGCAGCGTTGGCAGGGGGTCCTACGAGCAGTACTTC.

This clone came up a few times. The V gene is TRBV21-1, the J gene TRBJ2-2; the table's D call, TRBD1, was not checked against the DNA. TRBV21-1 is an annotated pseudogene. The CDR3 totals 14 residues. The CDR3, as DNA: TGTGCCAGCAGCGAGGGACAGGGGGCCGGGGAGCTGTTTTTT. It is translated as CASSEGQGAGELFF.

The chain has TRBV10-1 and TRBJ2-3; tentatively, D is TRBD1 (6 bases). The CDR3 has 14 residues. Per germline, CDR1 WNHNN and CDR2 SYGVQD (reference sequence). The V end lost 8 bases, the J end lost 3 bases, and 15 bases lay between the germline ends. The DNA of the CDR3 is TGCGCCAGCGCCCCGGGACATAGTACAGATACGCAGTATTTT. Encoded protein: CASAPGHSTDTQYF.

The rearrangement joins TRBV12-3 or TRBV12-4 to TRBJ1-1; 9 nucleotides align to TRBD1. CDR3 length: 13 amino acids. V dropped 7 bases and J dropped 7; count of bases not matched to a gene: 7. Here the CDR3 reads CASIPTGGVEAFF. The CDR3 coding sequence is TGTGCCAGCATTCCGACAGGGGGAGTTGAAGCTTTCTTT.

The chain has TRBV13 and TRBJ2-5; tentatively, D is TRBD2 (6 bases). The germline gives CDR1 PRHDT, CDR2 FYEKMQ (reference sequence). V was pared by 5 bases and J by 1 base, with 14 bases between. This CDR3 region has 15 residues. CDR3 region: CASSPNWTTQETQYF. The CDR3 coding sequence is TGTGCCAGCAGCCCAAATTGGACTACCCAAGAGACCCAGTACTTC.

J is TRBJ1-1 and V is TRBV18, with D tentatively TRBD1 (6 bases). Deletions cut 5 bases from V and 2 bases from J, with 9 bases between. The CDR3 consists of 13 residues. Germline loops: CDR1 KGHSH, CDR2 LQKENI. CDR3 sequence reads: CASSFGTNTEAFF. The CDR3 nucleotides read TGTGCCAGCTCATTTGGGACAAACACTGAAGCTTTCTTT.

This rearrangement joins TRBV4-2 to TRBJ2-2; 7 nucleotides line up with TRBD2. The V gene end was trimmed by 0 bases and the J gene end by 5 bases; junction bases not matched to a gene: 9. From germline, CDR1 is LGHNA and CDR2 YNFKEQ. This CDR3 has 17 amino acids. This chain's CDR3 is CASSQELRTRWTGELFF. In nucleotides, the CDR3 is TGTGCCAGCAGCCAAGAACTGAGGACTAGATGGACCGGGGAGCTGTTTTTT.